Sequencing of this T cell receptor beta chain was carried out in a study of cytomegalovirus exposure and HLA in healthy donors. About the research overall: As released early, the data held 75 million to 90 million unique TCRs from HLA-typed donors.

Turning to this clone: No antigen is known for it.

Germline CDR1 and CDR2: SGHAT and FQNNGV. CDR3 length: 15 residues. V lost 3 bases and J lost 1; bases outside the gene matches: 4. The study, taken as a whole, reports: The listing of 160 or so TCR beta chains classed them as cytomegalovirus-associated. Later work showed greater clonal expansion in HLA-associated TCR beta chains than in equally common others.

Amplification used 60 Vbeta primers and 13 Jbeta primers. Libraries were prepared by immunoSEQ multiplex PCR; TCRdb keeps only in-frame clonotypes and omits some of them. The sample lists about 160,000 clones; 80% were seen once. Sequenced material: PBMCs. The chain has TRBV11-2 and TRBJ2-7, with TRBD1 matching 9 bases. The clonotype comes from a man aged 18 to 35 in good health and CMV-seropositive. This chain's CDR3 is CASSFEQGASYEQYF. CDR3 bases: TGTGCCAGCAGCTTTGAACAGGGGGCTTCCTACGAGCAGTACTTC.